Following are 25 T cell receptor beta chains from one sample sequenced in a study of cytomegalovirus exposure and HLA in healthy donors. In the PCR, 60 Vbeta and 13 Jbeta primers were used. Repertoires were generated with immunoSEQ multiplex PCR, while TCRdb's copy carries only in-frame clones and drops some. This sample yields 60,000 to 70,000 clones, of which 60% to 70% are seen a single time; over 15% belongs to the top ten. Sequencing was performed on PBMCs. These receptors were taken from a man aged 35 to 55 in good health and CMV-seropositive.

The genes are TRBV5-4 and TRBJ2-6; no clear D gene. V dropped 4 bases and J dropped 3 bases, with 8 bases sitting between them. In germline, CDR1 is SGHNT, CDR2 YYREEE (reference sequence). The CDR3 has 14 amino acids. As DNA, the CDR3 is TGTGCCAGCAGCAACTCCCTTGGGGCCAACGTCCTGACTTTC. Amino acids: CASSNSLGANVLTF.

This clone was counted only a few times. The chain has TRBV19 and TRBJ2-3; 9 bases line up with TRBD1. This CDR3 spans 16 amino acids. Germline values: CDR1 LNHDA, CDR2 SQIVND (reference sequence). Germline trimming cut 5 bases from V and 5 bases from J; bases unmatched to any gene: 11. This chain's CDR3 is CASSSTGTGILDTQYF. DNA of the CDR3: TGTGCCAGTAGTTCAACCGGGACAGGGATTTTAGATACGCAGTATTTT.

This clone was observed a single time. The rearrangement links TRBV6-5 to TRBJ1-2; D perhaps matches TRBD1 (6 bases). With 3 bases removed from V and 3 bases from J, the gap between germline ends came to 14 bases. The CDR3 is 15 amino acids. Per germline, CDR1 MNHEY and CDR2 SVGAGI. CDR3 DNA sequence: TGTGCCAGCAGTTATAGTCGGGACACCTACTATGGCTACACCTTC. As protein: CASSYSRDTYYGYTF.

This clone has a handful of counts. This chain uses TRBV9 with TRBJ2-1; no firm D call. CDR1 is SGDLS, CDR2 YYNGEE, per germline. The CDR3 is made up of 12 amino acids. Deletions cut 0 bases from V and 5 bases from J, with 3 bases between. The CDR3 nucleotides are TGTGCCAGCAGCGTAGCAGACAATGAGCAGTTCTTC. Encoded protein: CASSVADNEQFF.

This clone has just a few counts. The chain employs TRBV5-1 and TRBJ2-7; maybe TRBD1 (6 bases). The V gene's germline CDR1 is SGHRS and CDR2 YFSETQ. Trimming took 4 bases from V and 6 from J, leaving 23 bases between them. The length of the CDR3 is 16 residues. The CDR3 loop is CASSRTSGTTSSEQYF. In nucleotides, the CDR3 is TGCGCCAGCAGCAGAACTTCCGGGACAACTTCTTCCGAGCAGTACTTC.

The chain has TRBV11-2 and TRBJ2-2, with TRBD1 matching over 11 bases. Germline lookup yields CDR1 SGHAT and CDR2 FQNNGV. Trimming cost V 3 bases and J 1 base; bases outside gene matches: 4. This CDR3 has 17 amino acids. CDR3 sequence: CASSLRTGGLNTGELFF. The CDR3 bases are TGTGCCAGCAGCTTGCGGACAGGGGGCTTGAACACCGGGGAGCTGTTTTTT. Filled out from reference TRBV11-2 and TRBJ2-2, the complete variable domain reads EAGVAQSPRYKIIEKRQSVAFWCNPISGHATLYWYQQILGQGPKLLIQFQNNGVVDDSQLPKDRFSAERLKGVDSTLKIQPAKLEDSAVYLCASSLRTGGLNTGELFFGEGSRLTVL.

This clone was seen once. CDR3 bases: TGTGCCAGAACCGTCGACAGTGGCACTGAAGCTTTCTTT. This sequence encodes CARTVDSGTEAFF. The chain carries TRBV6-4 and TRBJ1-1; a weak D match, TRBD1 (5 bases). CDR1 MRHNA and CDR2 SNTAGT come from the germline V gene. The CDR3 loop spans 13 amino acids. Between the trimmed V and J ends, which lost 9 bases and 4 bases, there was a span of 15 bases.

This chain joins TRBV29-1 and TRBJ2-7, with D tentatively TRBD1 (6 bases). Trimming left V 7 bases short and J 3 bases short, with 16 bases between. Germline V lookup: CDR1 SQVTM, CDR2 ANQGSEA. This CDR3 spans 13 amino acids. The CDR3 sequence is CSAVRGADYEQYF. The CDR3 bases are TGCAGCGCCGTCAGGGGAGCGGACTACGAGCAGTACTTC.

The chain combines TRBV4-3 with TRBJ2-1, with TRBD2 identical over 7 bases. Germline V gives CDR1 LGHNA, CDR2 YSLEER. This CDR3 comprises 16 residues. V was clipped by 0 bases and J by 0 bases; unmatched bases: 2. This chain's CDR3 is CASSQEGEGSYNEQFF. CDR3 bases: TGCGCCAGCAGCCAAGAAGGGGAGGGCTCCTACAATGAGCAGTTCTTC.

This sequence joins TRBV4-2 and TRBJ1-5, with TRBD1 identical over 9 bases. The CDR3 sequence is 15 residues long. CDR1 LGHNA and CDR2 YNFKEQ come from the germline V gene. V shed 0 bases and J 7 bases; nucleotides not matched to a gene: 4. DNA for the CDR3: TGTGCCAGCAGCCAAGAAAACAGGGGGCACCAGCCCCAGCATTTT. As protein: CASSQENRGHQPQHF.

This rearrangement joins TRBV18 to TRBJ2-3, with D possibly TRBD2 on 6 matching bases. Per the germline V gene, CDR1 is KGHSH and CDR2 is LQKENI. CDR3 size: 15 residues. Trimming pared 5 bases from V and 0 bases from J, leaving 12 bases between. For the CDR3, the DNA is TGTGCCAGCTCATCGTCTAGCGAGAGCACAGATACGCAGTATTTT. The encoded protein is CASSSSSESTDTQYF.

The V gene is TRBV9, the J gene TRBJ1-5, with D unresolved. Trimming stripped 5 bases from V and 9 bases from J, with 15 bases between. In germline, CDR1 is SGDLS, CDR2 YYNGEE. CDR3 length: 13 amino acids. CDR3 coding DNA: TGTGCCAGCAGTGGCCTAAGCAGGTGGCCCCAGCATTTT. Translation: CASSGLSRWPQHF.

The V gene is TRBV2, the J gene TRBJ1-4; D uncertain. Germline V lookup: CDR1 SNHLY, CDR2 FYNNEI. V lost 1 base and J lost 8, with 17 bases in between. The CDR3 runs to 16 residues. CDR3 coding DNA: TGTGCCAGCAGTGAAGAAAGTTCGGCAACCGGGGAAAAACTGTTTTTT. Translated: CASSEESSATGEKLFF.

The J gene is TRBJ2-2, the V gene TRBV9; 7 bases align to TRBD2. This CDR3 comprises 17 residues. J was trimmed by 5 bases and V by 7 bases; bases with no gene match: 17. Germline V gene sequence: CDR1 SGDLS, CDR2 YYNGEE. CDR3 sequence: CASGIELMGLWTGELFF. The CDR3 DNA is TGTGCCAGCGGCATCGAGTTGATGGGACTATGGACCGGGGAGCTGTTTTTT. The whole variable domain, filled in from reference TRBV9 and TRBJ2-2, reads DSGVTQTPKHLITATGQRVTLRCSPRSGDLSVYWYQQSLDQGLQFLIQYYNGEERAKGNILERFSAQQFPDLHSELNLSSLELGDSALYFCASGIELMGLWTGELFFGEGSRLTVL.

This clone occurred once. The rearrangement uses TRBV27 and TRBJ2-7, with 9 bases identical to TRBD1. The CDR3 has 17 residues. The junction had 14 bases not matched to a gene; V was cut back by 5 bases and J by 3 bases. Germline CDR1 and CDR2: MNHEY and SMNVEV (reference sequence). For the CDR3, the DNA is TGTGCCAGCAGTCCCTCCTTATTGGGACAGGGCCACTACGAGCAGTACTTC. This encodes CASSPSLLGQGHYEQYF.

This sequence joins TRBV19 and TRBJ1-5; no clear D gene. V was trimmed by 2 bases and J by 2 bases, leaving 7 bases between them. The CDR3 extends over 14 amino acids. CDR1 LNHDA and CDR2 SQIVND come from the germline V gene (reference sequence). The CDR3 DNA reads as TGTGCCAGTAGTATACCCGGGGGCAATCAGCCCCAGCATTTT. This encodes CASSIPGGNQPQHF.

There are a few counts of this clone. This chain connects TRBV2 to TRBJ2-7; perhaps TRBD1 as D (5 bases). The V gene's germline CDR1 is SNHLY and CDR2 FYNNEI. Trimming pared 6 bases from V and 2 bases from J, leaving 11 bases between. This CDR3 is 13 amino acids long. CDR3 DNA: TGTGCCAGCAGGGCAACAGGTCCCTACGAGCAGTACTTC. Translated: CASRATGPYEQYF.

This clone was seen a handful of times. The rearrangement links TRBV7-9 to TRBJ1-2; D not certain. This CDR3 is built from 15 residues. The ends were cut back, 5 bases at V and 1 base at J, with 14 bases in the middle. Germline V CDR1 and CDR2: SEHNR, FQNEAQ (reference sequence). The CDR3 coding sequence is TGTGCCAGCAGCGACCGGGGTCATATTAACTATGGCTACACCTTC. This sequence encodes CASSDRGHINYGYTF. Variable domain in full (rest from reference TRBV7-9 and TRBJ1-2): DTGVSQNPRHKITKRGQNVTFRCDPISEHNRLYWYRQTLGQGPEFLTYFQNEAQLEKSRLLSDRFSAERPKGSFSTLEIQRTEQGDSAMYLCASSDRGHINYGYTFGSGTRLTVV.

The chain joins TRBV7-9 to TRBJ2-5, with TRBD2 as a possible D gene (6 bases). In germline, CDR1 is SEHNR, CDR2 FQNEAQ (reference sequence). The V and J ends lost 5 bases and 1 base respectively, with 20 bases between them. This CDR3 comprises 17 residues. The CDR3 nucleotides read TGTGCCAGCAGCCCCCCCACTAGCCGCAATCCCCAAGAGACCCAGTACTTC. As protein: CASSPPTSRNPQETQYF.

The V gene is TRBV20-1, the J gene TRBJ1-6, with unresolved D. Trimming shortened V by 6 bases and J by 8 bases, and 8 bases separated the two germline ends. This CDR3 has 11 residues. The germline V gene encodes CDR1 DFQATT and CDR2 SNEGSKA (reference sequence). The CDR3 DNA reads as TGCAGTGCCCGACAAGATTCACCCCTCCACTTT. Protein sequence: CSARQDSPLHF.

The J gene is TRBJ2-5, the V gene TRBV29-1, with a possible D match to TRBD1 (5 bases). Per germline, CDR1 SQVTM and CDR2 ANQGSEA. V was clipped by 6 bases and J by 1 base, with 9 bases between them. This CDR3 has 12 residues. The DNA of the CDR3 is TGCAGCGTAAGGGGTGGCCAAGAGACCCAGTACTTC. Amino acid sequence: CSVRGGQETQYF. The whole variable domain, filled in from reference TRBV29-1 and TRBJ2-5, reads SAVISQKPSRDICQRGTSLTIQCQVDSQVTMMFWYRQQPGQSLTLIATANQGSEATYESGFVIDKFPISRPNLTFSTLTVSNMSPEDSSIYLCSVRGGQETQYFGPGTRLLVL.

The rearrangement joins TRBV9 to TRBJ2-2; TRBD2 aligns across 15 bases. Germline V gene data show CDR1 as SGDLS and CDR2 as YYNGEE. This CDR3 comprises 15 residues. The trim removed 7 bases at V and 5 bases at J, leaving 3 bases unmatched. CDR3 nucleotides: TGTGCCAGCTCCGGGACTAGCGGGAGGACCGGGGAGCTGTTTTTT. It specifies CASSGTSGRTGELFF. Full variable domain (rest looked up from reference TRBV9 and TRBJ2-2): DSGVTQTPKHLITATGQRVTLRCSPRSGDLSVYWYQQSLDQGLQFLIQYYNGEERAKGNILERFSAQQFPDLHSELNLSSLELGDSALYFCASSGTSGRTGELFFGEGSRLTVL.

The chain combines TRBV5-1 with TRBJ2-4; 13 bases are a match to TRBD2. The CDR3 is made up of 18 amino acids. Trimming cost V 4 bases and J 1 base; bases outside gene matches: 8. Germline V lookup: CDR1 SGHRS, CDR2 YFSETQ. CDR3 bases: TGCGCCAGCAGCAGGACTAGCGGGAGTGTCGTTGCCAAAAACATTCAGTACTTC. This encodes CASSRTSGSVVAKNIQYF.

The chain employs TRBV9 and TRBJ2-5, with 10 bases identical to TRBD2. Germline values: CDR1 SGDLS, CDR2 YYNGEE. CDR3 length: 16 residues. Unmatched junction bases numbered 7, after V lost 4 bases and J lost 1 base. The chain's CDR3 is CASSRMTSGSQETQYF. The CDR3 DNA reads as TGTGCCAGCAGCAGAATGACTAGCGGGTCCCAAGAGACCCAGTACTTC.

The CDR3 is CASSLDGGSSYEQYF. CDR3 in DNA: TGTGCCAGCAGCTTAGATGGGGGCAGCTCCTACGAGCAGTACTTC. The chain has TRBV11-3 and TRBJ2-7, with D possibly TRBD1 on 6 matching bases. Looked up from germline, CDR1 is SGHNT and CDR2 is YENEEA. There are 15 residues in the CDR3. Trimming took 0 bases from V and 0 from J, leaving 9 bases between them. Drawing the rest from reference TRBV11-3 and TRBJ2-7, the complete variable domain is EAGVVQSPRYKIIEKKQPVAFWCNPISGHNTLYWYLQNLGQGPELLIRYENEEAVDDSQLPKDRFSAERLKGVDSTLKIQPAELGDSAVYLCASSLDGGSSYEQYFGPGTRLTVT.